The sequence of this T cell receptor beta chain was determined in a study of T cells in localized non-small cell lung cancer. Notes on this clone: Antigen: not known.

Between the trimmed V and J ends, which lost 0 bases and 8 bases, there was a span of 17 bases. Per the germline V gene, CDR1 is SGHNT and CDR2 is YENEEA. This CDR3 spans 16 amino acids. Assay: immunoSEQ multiplex PCR; the TCRdb copy retains only in-frame clones and omits some. This repertoire shows tens of thousands of clones, about nine tenths found once; its top ten account for 2.6%. Findings and limits, study-wide: Within adjacent lung there appeared a median around 57 of the top 100 tumor clones. In uninvolved adjacent lung, T cell clonality reached its highest value, exceeding tumor.

The sequencing used peripheral blood, collected before any cancer treatment. The V gene is TRBV11-3, the J gene TRBJ2-1; possibly TRBD2 for D (6 bases). The sequence was collected from a female donor of 60 years or more with stage I squamous cell lung carcinoma. Here the CDR3 DNA reads TGTGCCAGCAGCTTAGAGCCAGCGGGCGCGCTAGATGAGCAGTTCTTC. This sequence encodes CASSLEPAGALDEQFF.